This T cell receptor beta chain came from a study of shared clonotypes between healthy human individuals. Study conclusions and caveats: Among a handful of donors, roughly 5% of naive CD4 clonotypes were found in common. What naive subsets generally showed was a larger estimated richness than memory subsets showed. Blood was the sole source, and tissue repertoires probably differ.

Generated by immunoSEQ multiplex PCR, the TCRdb table keeps only in-frame clones and is missing some. The table lists more than 2,000,000 clones, around 94% of them singletons. Concerning this clone: Its antigen is not known.

The CDR3 consists of 14 residues. Trimming left V 0 bases short and J 6 bases short, with 8 bases between. Germline CDR1 and CDR2: SEHNR and FQNEAQ (reference sequence). V and J are TRBV7-9 and TRBJ1-4; D ambiguous. The clonotype was recovered from a man in his late teens or twenties in good health. Sequenced: naive CD4+ T cells sorted from blood. Subset indicated: CD45RA+ positively selected. CDR3 nucleotide sequence: TGTGCCAGCAGCTTAGCGAAAGGTCATGAAAAACTGTTTTTT. It translates to CASSLAKGHEKLFF.